This T cell receptor beta chain was observed in a study of T cell responses to AZD1222 COVID-19 vaccine. Overall study context: Second-dose intervals near 4 or 12 weeks were combined. Study results and limitations: A mostly white British donor set with more females was recruited, and clonal diversity was possibly underestimated. Only a handful of AZD1222 recipients were seropositive at baseline.

The table came from immunoSEQ multiplex PCR; TCRdb's copy has only in-frame clones and leaves some out. Of 65,000 or so clones in the sample, about 83% are singletons; the top ten hold roughly 9.8%. This CDR3 has 14 residues. V was clipped by 5 bases and J by 4 bases; unmatched bases: 4. Germline loops: CDR1 SGHTA, CDR2 FQGNSA. Note on this clone: The antigen is unknown.

The origin of this receptor is an adult in good health. The specimen comprised peripheral blood, sampled on day 0 of AZD1222 vaccination. The rearrangement links TRBV7-2 to TRBJ2-3, with TRBD2 matching over 9 bases. In nucleotides, the CDR3 is TGTGCCAGCAGCCCCGGACTAGCGTCAGATACGCAGTATTTT. This gives the protein CASSPGLASDTQYF.